The T cell receptor (beta chain) under discussion was sequenced for a study of shared clonotypes between healthy human individuals (dated by TCRdb to the early 2020s). Broadly, across the study: The cohort included a few men and a couple of women between 18 and 49 years of age. To increase sequencing depth and limit assay-specific biases, different laboratories used diverse techniques to prepare libraries and sequence TCR repertoires. Leukapheresis yielded between about 0.85 and 9.5 billion PBMCs per donor. To estimate repertoire size and how much clonotypes are shared between individuals, the study performed deep sequencing of blood TCR repertoires from roughly five healthy adults.

About this clone itself: Its antigen is still unknown. No base quality values were provided; no much bigger clone lies one nucleotide off.

The donors were healthy, HIV-negative adults with no recently reported acute infections or vaccinations. Every donor was a Caucasian adult living in Nashville, Tennessee, USA. For unsorted samples, 85 million to 100 million PBMCs were counted, and genomic DNA was extracted using the QIAamp DNA Blood Mini kit. Blood was obtained by leukapheresis, after which PBMCs were separated by Ficoll-Histopaque density gradient centrifugation and cryopreserved in liquid nitrogen vapor phase. TCR CDR3 regions were amplified from genomic DNA by multiplex PCR using the deep immunoSEQ assay. Extracted genomic DNA from each cell subset was spread evenly across all wells of several immunoSEQ 96-well plates, with each plate serving as a replicate. For unsorted PBMC, around 330 ng genomic DNA, equal to approximately 30,000 T cell genomes, was loaded into each replicate PCR. Unsorted PBMC genomic DNA was sequenced across ten immunoSEQ deep assay plates. Purified libraries were measured with a Qubit 3.0 fluorometer, size-checked on a Bioanalyzer 2100, and measured again with the KAPA Library Quantification kit. Every immunoSEQ 96-well plate was sequenced on a dedicated single-read 150-cycle Illumina NextSeq 550 flow cell. The original pipeline was this. The immunoSEQ output contained only junctional sequences without quality scores, so filtering could not match that applied to full-length reads. To assign V/J genes and CDR3, sequences were annotated using PyIR, a Python wrapper for IgBLAST v1.9, with IMGT germline references. Reads were filtered out if the reads had weak V/J assignments (E-value above 1e-6), no CDR3, stop codons, out-of-frame junctions, or ambiguous translated residues. V3J clonotypes were defined as sequences sharing an identical inferred V gene, J gene, and CDR3 amino acid sequence. To compute the percentage overlap between repertoires, the number of shared unique clonotypes was divided by the size of the smaller repertoire. Repertoire richness was assessed with RTK rarefaction, the Chao1 estimator, and Recon v2.1 estimates of unobserved clonotypes. TCRdb limited this immuneACCESS table to in-frame rearrangements with V and J called. A share of clones is missing; checked studies link under half to unresolved V genes, and the rest is unexplained. That table gives V, J and clone size, and the DNA gave D and trimming. The sample table records roughly 500,000 clones; over 60% of these occur just once. Over 10% of the sample lies in the top ten.

The germline V gene (reference sequence) gives CDR1 as MNHNY and CDR2 as SVGAGI. Trimming costs V 8 bases and J 0 bases, and their ends lie 8 bases apart. The CDR3 runs 13 amino acids, cysteine and phenylalanine included. Solely the CDR3 DNA is kept, with 39 bases framed from the first base. Study-wide conclusions, independent of this receptor: Only blood was sampled, and tissue TCR repertoires likely differ from those in blood. Pairwise subsampling indicated that sequencing depth was expected to affect the degree of clonotype sharing among donors. The small number of donors limited the genetic and exposure-history diversity represented.

Sequenced sample: PBMCs. The chain links TRBV6-6 with TRBJ1-5, and perhaps TRBD1 as D gene, on 5 matching bases. The TCR originated in a woman aged 35 to 49 in good health. Some clones in this sample may be carry-over from other donors' samples. The CDR3 protein: CASQGFSNQPQHF. The DNA sequence is as follows: TGTGCCAGCCAGGGCTTTAGCAATCAGCCCCAGCATTTT.